This entry lists 4 T cell receptor beta chains sequenced from one sample in a study of human T cells and chemical hapten exposure. TCRdb recomputed calls from the RACE reads with MiXCR, one row per CDR3 protein. This table holds roughly 260,000 distinct CDR3 sequences, approximately 8.4% found once. Time point given: pre-sensitization, week 0. Treatment indicated: therapeutic diphenylcyclopropenone sensitization with weekly scalp DPC. This specimen was whole blood, taken in connection with sensitization to the hapten diphenylcyclopropenone (DPC). The receptors were gathered from a woman between 40 and 50 years old with alopecia areata. Some clones in this sample may be carry-over from other donors' samples.

The J gene is TRBJ1-1, the V gene TRBV10-3, with 8 bases aligning to TRBD1. Germline V gene sequence: CDR1 ENHRY, CDR2 SYGVKD. With V trimmed by 7 bases and J by 3 bases, 4 bases remained unmatched. The CDR3 is 13 amino acids. CDR3: CAIKDREDTEAFF. DNA for the CDR3: TGTGCCATCAAGGACAGGGAGGACACTGAAGCTTTCTTT.

This clonotype was seen only a few times. The chain couples TRBV5-1 to TRBJ1-1; 8 nucleotides agree with TRBD1. CDR1 and CDR2 (germline): SGHRS, YFSETQ. The trim removed 4 bases at V and 1 base at J, leaving 3 bases unmatched. This CDR3 comprises 14 residues. The chain's CDR3 is CASSPTGENTEAFF. For the CDR3, the DNA is TGCGCCAGCAGCCCGACAGGGGAGAACACTGAAGCTTTCTTT. The full variable domain, completed using reference TRBV5-1 and TRBJ1-1, is KAGVTQTPRYLIKTRGQQVTLSCSPISGHRSVSWYQQTPGQGLQFLFEYFSETQRNKGNFPGRFSGRQFSNSRSEMNVSTLELGDSALYLCASSPTGENTEAFFGQGTRLTVV.

This clonotype was seen many times. The gene calls are TRBV7-2 and TRBJ2-3; D ambiguous. Trimming removed 1 base from V and 2 bases from J, with 7 bases in between. The germline V gene has CDR1 SGHTA and CDR2 FQGNSA. The CDR3 length is 14 residues. The CDR3 sequence: CASSLGFHTDTQYF. CDR3 DNA: TGTGCCAGCAGCTTAGGCTTCCACACAGATACGCAGTATTTT. Using reference TRBV7-2 and TRBJ2-3 for the parts outside the CDR3, the full variable domain is GAGVSQSPSNKVTEKGKDVELRCDPISGHTALYWYRQSLGQGLEFLIYFQGNSAPDKSGLPSDRFSAERTGGSVSTLTIQRTQQEDSAVYLCASSLGFHTDTQYFGPGTRLTVL.

The J gene is TRBJ1-2, the V gene TRBV6-1; the D gene is possibly TRBD1 (5 bases). The CDR3 extends over 14 amino acids. Between the trimmed V and J ends, which lost 6 bases and 5 bases, there was a span of 16 bases. CDR1 and CDR2 (germline): MNHNS, SASEGT. The DNA of the CDR3 is TGTGCCAGCAGGAGGGACGCCCAATCTTATGGCTACACCTTC. Translated: CASRRDAQSYGYTF.